A single sample is the source of the 23 T cell receptor beta chains below, sequenced in a study of control samples from healthy donors and cancer patients. Sequencing used immunoSEQ multiplex PCR; TCRdb keeps in-frame clones, though not all of them. In the table there are under 80,000 clones, about 94% of which are singletons. Sequencing was performed on blood. All receptors come from a woman aged 25 to 39 in good health.

The V gene is TRBV19, the J gene TRBJ1-1; D gene unclear. From germline, CDR1 is LNHDA and CDR2 SQIVND (reference sequence). This CDR3 comprises 15 residues. V shed 6 bases and J shed 2 bases, with 16 bases lying between them. The CDR3 loop is CASRIGSMGNTEAFF. The CDR3 DNA reads TGTGCCAGTAGAATCGGGTCTATGGGAAACACTGAAGCTTTCTTT.

The rearrangement uses TRBV28 and TRBJ1-1; D possibly corresponds to TRBD1 (6 bases). The CDR3 covers 11 residues. Germline CDR1 and CDR2: MDHEN and SYDVKM. The V end lost 11 bases, the J end lost 1 base, and 8 bases lay between the germline ends. Here the CDR3 reads CAGTKNTEAFF. The CDR3, as DNA: TGTGCCGGGACAAAGAACACTGAAGCTTTCTTT.

The chain joins TRBV2 to TRBJ1-5; a weak D match, TRBD1 (6 bases). Germline V gene sequence: CDR1 SNHLY, CDR2 FYNNEI. This CDR3 spans 15 amino acids. V was cut by 4 bases and J by 1 base, with 11 bases left in between. CDR3 sequence: CASSVEGGSNQPQHF. The CDR3 DNA reads as TGTGCCAGCAGTGTAGAGGGGGGAAGCAATCAGCCCCAGCATTTT.

This chain's CDR3 is CAMSQETYNEQFF. The CDR3 DNA sequence: TGTGCCATGTCCCAGGAGACCTACAATGAGCAGTTCTTC. The chain employs TRBV10-3 and TRBJ2-1; no clear D. Germline CDR1 ENHRY, CDR2 SYGVKD. The CDR3 contains 13 residues. Trimming removed 9 bases at V and 2 bases at J, with 11 bases between.

This chain uses TRBV13 with TRBJ1-4; tentatively, D is TRBD1 (5 bases). Trimming removed 7 bases from V and 0 bases from J, with 9 bases in between. Looked up from germline, CDR1 is PRHDT and CDR2 is FYEKMQ (reference sequence). This CDR3 is built from 14 residues. CDR3 sequence: CASTRGSTNEKLFF. The DNA of the CDR3 is TGTGCCAGCACGAGGGGATCAACTAATGAAAAACTGTTTTTT. Full variable domain (rest looked up from reference TRBV13 and TRBJ1-4): AAGVIQSPRHLIKEKRETATLKCYPIPRHDTVYWYQQGPGQDPQFLISFYEKMQSDKGSIPDRFSAQQFSDYHSELNMSSLELGDSALYFCASTRGSTNEKLFFGSGTQLSVL.

This chain uses TRBV16 with TRBJ1-5; 8 bases match TRBD1. Germline CDR1 KGHSY, CDR2 FQNENV. After removal of 5 bases from V and 4 bases from J, the junction contained 16 bases not matched to a gene. The CDR3 loop spans 18 amino acids. CDR3 residues: CASSAHLVKTGDNQPQHF. DNA for the CDR3: TGTGCCAGCAGCGCTCATTTAGTGAAGACAGGGGATAATCAGCCCCAGCATTTT.

The chain recombines TRBV5-1 with TRBJ2-1, with D possibly matching TRBD1 (5 bases). The CDR3 extends over 10 amino acids. Germline CDR1 SGHRS, CDR2 YFSETQ. The V gene lost 5 bases and the J gene lost 9 bases, with 6 bases spanning the gap. The CDR3 sequence: CASRQVEQFF. As DNA, the CDR3 is TGCGCCAGCAGACAGGTTGAGCAGTTCTTC.

V is TRBV7-6 and J is TRBJ2-6; tentatively, D is TRBD2 (5 bases). V lost 2 bases and J lost 0, with 14 bases in between. Germline V gene sequence: CDR1 SGHVS, CDR2 FNYEAQ. The CDR3 extends over 18 amino acids. The CDR3 sequence is CASSLRVTDFSGANVLTF. The CDR3 DNA reads as TGTGCCAGCAGCTTAAGGGTAACGGACTTCTCTGGGGCCAACGTCCTGACTTTC.

The V call is TRBV14, the J call TRBJ2-2; no clear D. CDR3 length equals 15 residues. V was shortened by 0 bases and J by 4 bases, with 9 bases between the two germline ends. Germline V lookup: CDR1 SGHDN, CDR2 FVKESK. In DNA, the CDR3 is TGTGCCAGCAGCCAAGATGGCCTTCGCACCGGGGAGCTGTTTTTT. Protein sequence: CASSQDGLRTGELFF.

The genes are TRBV28 and TRBJ1-1; D might be TRBD1 (5 bases). Trimming left V 4 bases short and J 0 bases short, with 21 bases between. Germline V gene sequence: CDR1 MDHEN, CDR2 SYDVKM. This CDR3 comprises 18 residues. CDR3 in amino acids: CASSSAYWGTEMNTEAFF. The CDR3 coding sequence is TGTGCCAGCAGTTCGGCATATTGGGGCACAGAAATGAACACTGAAGCTTTCTTT.

The chain is built from TRBV6-5 and TRBJ1-2; D ambiguous. The CDR3 consists of 13 residues. CDR1 is MNHEY, CDR2 SVGAGI, per germline. V lost 6 bases and J 6 bases, leaving 14 bases between the germline ends. DNA of the CDR3: TGTGCCAGCAGACTGGCCTCGACCCATGGCTACACCTTC. Translated, it gives CASRLASTHGYTF.

V usage is TRBV4-1 and J usage is TRBJ2-1, with 10 positions matching TRBD2. Germline V gene data show CDR1 as MGHRA and CDR2 as YSYEKL. With V trimmed by 4 bases and J by 5 bases, 8 bases remained unmatched. The CDR3 contains 16 residues. The CDR3 here is CASSLSSGGTNNEQFF. CDR3 coding DNA: TGCGCCAGCAGCCTGTCTAGCGGGGGTACCAACAATGAGCAGTTCTTC.

The chain links TRBV12-3 or TRBV12-4 to TRBJ1-3; 8 positions agree with TRBD1. The CDR3 sequence is 13 residues long. V dropped 6 bases and J dropped 7; count of bases not matched to a gene: 5. CDR3 DNA sequence: TGTGCCAGCAGCGGGGACAGGCCGAACACCATATATTTT. Amino acid sequence: CASSGDRPNTIYF.

The chain uses TRBV19 and TRBJ1-2; D gene uncertain. V lost 2 bases, J lost 7 bases, and 11 bases lay in between. The CDR3 loop spans 13 amino acids. Germline CDR1 LNHDA, CDR2 SQIVND (reference sequence). As DNA, the CDR3 is TGTGCCAGTAGTATAAGTCAGAGCTCTGGCTACACCTTC. Amino acid sequence: CASSISQSSGYTF.

The rearrangement uses TRBV9 and TRBJ2-3; D is unresolved. The CDR3 runs 13 residues. Germline V gives CDR1 SGDLS, CDR2 YYNGEE. Between the trimmed V and J ends, which lost 3 bases and 2 bases, there was a span of 7 bases. Here the CDR3 reads CASSETDTDTQYF. CDR3 DNA: TGTGCCAGCAGCGAGACTGACACAGATACGCAGTATTTT.

This chain connects TRBV9 to TRBJ2-7; D may correspond to TRBD1 or TRBD2 (5 bases each). V lost 0 bases, J lost 7 bases, and 14 bases lay in between. Germline loops: CDR1 SGDLS, CDR2 YYNGEE. The CDR3 is made up of 14 amino acids. As DNA, the CDR3 is TGTGCCAGCAGCGTAGAGGGGCGATCGGGGGAGCAGTACTTC. It yields the protein CASSVEGRSGEQYF.

This chain uses TRBV15 with TRBJ1-2; D gene unclear. Germline V gives CDR1 LNHNV, CDR2 YYDKDF (reference sequence). Trimming pared 0 bases from V and 5 bases from J, leaving 13 bases between. The CDR3 has 15 amino acids. CDR3 protein: CATSRDSAGIYGYTF. CDR3 bases: TGTGCCACCAGCAGAGATTCGGCAGGAATTTATGGCTACACCTTC.

The chain is built from TRBV30 and TRBJ1-6, with TRBD1 matching 7 bases. CDR1 is GTSNPN and CDR2 is SVGIG in the germline V gene (reference sequence). V was pared by 1 base and J by 0 bases, with 6 bases of the junction left unmatched. This CDR3 is 17 amino acids long. The CDR3 here is CAWSADRPSSYNSPLHF. The DNA for the CDR3 is TGTGCCTGGAGTGCGGACAGGCCGAGCTCCTATAATTCACCCCTCCACTTT.

The chain has TRBV20-1 and TRBJ2-6; 8 positions agree with TRBD1. Per the germline V gene, CDR1 is DFQATT and CDR2 is SNEGSKA (reference sequence). The CDR3 extends over 17 amino acids. V lost 3 bases to trimming and J lost 2 bases; unmatched junction nucleotides: 9. CDR3 coding DNA: TGCAGTGCTAGTCGCCAGGGGGCGCAGGCTGGGGCCAACGTCCTGACTTTC. Protein sequence: CSASRQGAQAGANVLTF.

The chain joins TRBV21-1 to TRBJ2-5; the DNA was not used to check the table's D call, TRBD2. TRBV21-1 counts as a pseudogene. The CDR3 contains 18 residues. CDR3 coding DNA: TGTGCCAGCAGCTTCCCGGCGGCTCGAGGGGACTCCGGAGAGACCCAGTACTTC. Its translation: CASSFPAARGDSGETQYF.

This chain links TRBV7-3 with TRBJ2-3; TRBD1 or TRBD2 may be the D gene (5 bases each). In germline, CDR1 is SGHTA, CDR2 FQGTGA. Between the trimmed V and J ends, which lost 1 base and 1 base, there was a span of 6 bases. The CDR3 covers 14 residues. CDR3: CASSLRGRTDTQYF. CDR3 bases: TGTGCCAGCAGCTTAAGGGGACGCACAGATACGCAGTATTTT.

The chain is built from TRBV2 and TRBJ1-5, with a possible D match to TRBD1 (6 bases). Germline V gene sequence: CDR1 SNHLY, CDR2 FYNNEI. V was cut by 1 base and J by 0 bases, with 7 bases left in between. The CDR3 loop spans 15 amino acids. As DNA, the CDR3 is TGTGCCAGCAGTGAAGGGACAGTTAGCAATCAGCCCCAGCATTTT. Amino acids: CASSEGTVSNQPQHF. Full variable domain (outside the CDR3, taken from reference TRBV2 and TRBJ1-5): EPEVTQTPSHQVTQMGQEVILRCVPISNHLYFYWYRQILGQKVEFLVSFYNNEISEKSEIFDDQFSVERPDGSNFTLKIRSTKLEDSAMYFCASSEGTVSNQPQHFGDGTRLSIL.

The CDR3: CASSPFRLQSYEQYF. The CDR3 nucleotides read TGTGCCAGCAGTCCCTTTCGACTCCAGTCCTACGAGCAGTACTTC. This chain joins TRBV28 and TRBJ2-7; D not certain. V lost 5 bases and J 1 base, leaving 15 bases between the germline ends. Germline values: CDR1 MDHEN, CDR2 SYDVKM. The CDR3 contains 15 residues.